The 30 T cell receptor beta chains given below trace back to one sample, sequenced in a study of a mutant IDH1 vaccine in newly diagnosed glioma. As to time point: week 23, last vaccination. Topical imiquimod was applied with each vaccine dose, which held 300 ug of mutant IDH1 20-mer peptide. The antigens these receptors bind are not known. Generated by immunoSEQ multiplex PCR, the TCRdb table keeps only in-frame clones and is missing some. The table includes 52,000 or so clones, around 80% detected once. The sample was PBMCs, taken from a glioma patient whose treatment included an IDH1 peptide vaccine. These receptor sequences come from a man aged 35-49 years with glioma.

J is TRBJ1-6 and V is TRBV5-4; no firm D call. Germline V lookup: CDR1 SGHNT, CDR2 YYREEE (reference sequence). With 6 bases removed from V and 9 bases from J, the gap between germline ends came to 16 bases. The CDR3 has 14 residues. CDR3 nucleotides: TGTGCCAGCAACTCACCCGGGCTGGGTTCACCCCTCCACTTT. Residues: CASNSPGLGSPLHF.

The V and J genes are TRBV2 and TRBJ1-1; the D gene is possibly TRBD1 (6 bases). V was cut by 4 bases and J by 8 bases, with 20 bases left in between. The CDR3 has 15 amino acids. From germline, CDR1 is SNHLY and CDR2 FYNNEI. CDR3 coding DNA: TGTGCCAGCAGTGTGGAGGACAGTGGGCTCTCGGAAGCTTTCTTT. Translation gives CASSVEDSGLSEAFF.

The chain combines TRBV4-1 with TRBJ1-5, with a tentative D call TRBD1 (6 bases). Per the germline V gene, CDR1 is MGHRA and CDR2 is YSYEKL. The V end lost 9 bases, the J end lost 0 bases, and 12 bases lay between the germline ends. The CDR3 runs to 14 residues. CDR3 loop: CARKGGDSNQPQHF. CDR3 sequence (DNA): TGCGCCAGGAAGGGGGGTGATAGCAATCAGCCCCAGCATTTT.

V is TRBV5-1 and J is TRBJ1-4; weak D call: TRBD1 (6 bases). Germline lookup yields CDR1 SGHRS and CDR2 YFSETQ. Trimming took off 4 bases at V and 2 bases at J, with 9 bases between the two ends. The CDR3 length is 14 residues. CDR3 sequence: CASSGGRTNEKLFF. The CDR3 DNA reads TGCGCCAGCAGCGGGGGGCGGACTAATGAAAAACTGTTTTTT.

The V call is TRBV10-3, the J call TRBJ2-1; D tentatively reads TRBD1 or TRBD2 (5 bases each). The V and J ends lost 4 bases and 9 bases respectively, with 19 bases between them. CDR3 length: 15 residues. Germline CDR1 is ENHRY and CDR2 is SYGVKD. The CDR3 here is CAISVGPPAGGEQFF. CDR3 DNA: TGTGCCATCAGTGTAGGTCCTCCCGCTGGGGGTGAGCAGTTCTTC.

The chain employs TRBV30 and TRBJ2-1; D is possibly TRBD1 or TRBD2 (5 bases each). Trimming left V 0 bases short and J 6 bases short, with 9 bases between. Germline V CDR1 and CDR2: GTSNPN, SVGIG (reference sequence). The CDR3 consists of 13 residues. The CDR3 nucleotides are TGTGCCTGGAGTGTACGAGGGACCAATGAGCAGTTCTTC. The encoded protein is CAWSVRGTNEQFF.

The gene calls are TRBV29-1 and TRBJ2-1, with TRBD1 matching over 11 bases. Germline V gene data show CDR1 as SQVTM and CDR2 as ANQGSEA. This CDR3 spans 15 amino acids. V dropped 7 bases and J dropped 3; count of bases not matched to a gene: 8. CDR3 sequence: CSGTKGTGGYNEQFF. For the CDR3, the DNA is TGCAGCGGTACGAAGGGGACAGGGGGCTACAATGAGCAGTTCTTC.

The chain couples TRBV7-9 to TRBJ1-6, with D maybe TRBD1 (5 bases). The V end lost 0 bases, the J end lost 7 bases, and 10 bases lay between the germline ends. The CDR3 length is 15 residues. The germline CDR1 and CDR2 sequences are SEHNR and FQNEAQ (reference sequence). The CDR3: CASSLAGQRNSPLHF. DNA for the CDR3: TGTGCCAGCAGCTTAGCGGGGCAGAGGAATTCACCCCTCCACTTT. Complete variable domain (other parts from reference TRBV7-9 and TRBJ1-6): DTGVSQNPRHKITKRGQNVTFRCDPISEHNRLYWYRQTLGQGPEFLTYFQNEAQLEKSRLLSDRFSAERPKGSFSTLEIQRTEQGDSAMYLCASSLAGQRNSPLHFGNGTRLTVT.

The V gene is TRBV5-1, the J gene TRBJ2-3, with 10 bases fitting TRBD2. The CDR3 is made up of 15 amino acids. Trimming removed 5 bases from V and 1 base from J; junction bases left unmatched: 4. Germline V lookup: CDR1 SGHRS, CDR2 YFSETQ. The CDR3 spells CASSPGTSGTDTQYF. For the CDR3, the DNA is TGCGCCAGCAGTCCCGGGACTAGCGGCACAGATACGCAGTATTTT.

This chain uses TRBV5-1 with TRBJ2-2; 7 nucleotides agree with TRBD1. V was pared by 4 bases and J by 1 base, with 4 bases of the junction left unmatched. The germline CDR1 and CDR2 sequences are SGHRS and YFSETQ. There are 15 residues in the CDR3. The CDR3 DNA follows: TGCGCCAGCAGCCCCCGGACAGGGAACACCGGGGAGCTGTTTTTT. It codes for CASSPRTGNTGELFF.

The chain links TRBV2 to TRBJ2-1; 8 bases line up with TRBD1. Losses at the gene ends were 6 bases for V and 15 bases for J; bases not matched to a gene: 10. The V gene's germline CDR1 is SNHLY and CDR2 FYNNEI. The CDR3 contains 12 residues. In DNA, the CDR3 is TGTGCCAGCAGGAAGGACCAGGGGGCTCGGTTCTTC. Amino acid sequence: CASRKDQGARFF.

The gene calls are TRBV5-5 and TRBJ2-5; D may be TRBD2 (5 bases). Germline V gives CDR1 SGHKS, CDR2 YYEKEE (reference sequence). V lost 0 bases to trimming and J lost 4 bases, with 16 bases between them. The CDR3 runs 16 residues. CDR3 in amino acids: CASSLEGRGWGETQYF. DNA of the CDR3: TGTGCCAGCAGCTTGGAGGGCCGGGGTTGGGGAGAGACCCAGTACTTC.

The chain is built from TRBV6-5 and TRBJ2-5, with 7 bases matching TRBD2. From germline, CDR1 is MNHEY and CDR2 SVGAGI. The CDR3 is 14 residues long. V was pared by 8 bases and J by 2 bases, with 8 bases of the junction left unmatched. The CDR3 region has the DNA TGTGCCAGCGGTGGGAGGGTAGGGCAAGAGACCCAGTACTTC. It translates to CASGGRVGQETQYF.

This chain joins TRBV18 and TRBJ2-7; a weak D match, TRBD2 (5 bases). Trimming removed 3 bases from V and 3 bases from J, with 9 bases in between. This CDR3 spans 13 amino acids. Germline CDR1 KGHSH, CDR2 LQKENI. The CDR3 nucleotides are TGTGCCAGCTCACCGGGGAGCGACTACGAGCAGTACTTC. This sequence encodes CASSPGSDYEQYF.

This chain uses TRBV2 with TRBJ1-4, with 7 bases fitting TRBD1. Losses at the gene ends were 8 bases for V and 1 base for J; bases not matched to a gene: 1. Germline-derived CDR1 and CDR2 are SNHLY and FYNNEI. CDR3 size: 13 residues. This CDR3 reads CASHRGTNEKLFF. The CDR3 DNA reads as TGTGCCAGCCACAGGGGAACTAATGAAAAACTGTTTTTT. Together with reference TRBV2 and TRBJ1-4, the CDR3 gives the full variable domain: EPEVTQTPSHQVTQMGQEVILRCVPISNHLYFYWYRQILGQKVEFLVSFYNNEISEKSEIFDDQFSVERPDGSNFTLKIRSTKLEDSAMYFCASHRGTNEKLFFGSGTQLSVL.

The V and J genes are TRBV6-5 and TRBJ1-3; D remains unclear. Trimming stripped 5 bases from V and 2 bases from J, with 13 bases between. The CDR3 runs 15 residues. Per the germline V gene, CDR1 is MNHEY and CDR2 is SVGAGI. The CDR3 DNA reads as TGTGCCAGCAGTACCTCGGGTTCTCCTGGAAACACCATATATTTT. Translating it yields CASSTSGSPGNTIYF.

The rearrangement links TRBV13 to TRBJ1-3; D remains ambiguous. The CDR3 contains 14 residues. V dropped 9 bases and J dropped 3 bases, with 15 bases sitting between them. The germline CDR1 and CDR2 sequences are PRHDT and FYEKMQ (reference sequence). This CDR3 is CASTPGNNGNTIYF. CDR3 bases: TGTGCCAGTACCCCGGGAAATAATGGAAACACCATATATTTT.

The chain joins TRBV4-1 to TRBJ1-1; D may be TRBD1 (5 bases). The germline CDR1 and CDR2 sequences are MGHRA and YSYEKL. V was shortened by 4 bases and J by 3 bases, with 12 bases between the two germline ends. The length of the CDR3 is 14 residues. CDR3 coding DNA: TGCGCCAGCAGCCCATGGGACGGAGACACTGAAGCTTTCTTT. This encodes CASSPWDGDTEAFF.

The CDR3 reads CASSGGPYNEQFF. CDR3 bases: TGTGCCAGCAGTGGGGGACCCTACAATGAGCAGTTCTTC. The gene calls are TRBV27 and TRBJ2-1; D could derive from TRBD1 or TRBD2 (5 bases each). Germline CDR1 MNHEY, CDR2 SMNVEV (reference sequence). Trimming pared 5 bases from V and 2 bases from J, leaving 7 bases between. CDR3 length equals 13 residues.

The V call is TRBV6-5, the J call TRBJ2-3; no firm D call. V was shortened by 6 bases and J by 8 bases, with 12 bases between the two germline ends. CDR1 and CDR2 (germline): MNHEY, SVGAGI. This CDR3 is built from 12 residues. CDR3 loop: CASSRAVGTQYF. The CDR3, as DNA: TGTGCCAGCAGCCGGGCCGTGGGTACGCAGTATTTT.

The chain is built from TRBV7-9 and TRBJ1-4; D gene uncertain. Trimming took off 8 bases at V and 0 bases at J, with 4 bases between the two ends. This CDR3 region has 12 residues. Germline V gives CDR1 SEHNR, CDR2 FQNEAQ (reference sequence). CDR3 sequence (DNA): TGTGCCAGCGGGGCAACTAATGAAAAACTGTTTTTT. Its protein product is CASGATNEKLFF. Supplemented by reference TRBV7-9 and TRBJ1-4, the full variable domain reads DTGVSQNPRHKITKRGQNVTFRCDPISEHNRLYWYRQTLGQGPEFLTYFQNEAQLEKSRLLSDRFSAERPKGSFSTLEIQRTEQGDSAMYLCASGATNEKLFFGSGTQLSVL.

The chain combines TRBV29-1 with TRBJ1-1; 7 bases map to TRBD1. From germline, CDR1 is SQVTM and CDR2 ANQGSEA. This CDR3 comprises 16 residues. J gave up 6 bases and V 4 bases, and 17 bases lay outside the gene matches. Here the CDR3 reads CSVVGGNRGPGPEAFF. Here the CDR3 DNA reads TGCAGCGTTGTGGGGGGAAACAGGGGACCCGGACCTGAAGCTTTCTTT.

The chain couples TRBV10-3 to TRBJ1-2; D unclear. The V end was cut by 2 bases, the J end by 1 base, with 17 bases between. The CDR3 loop spans 17 amino acids. Germline V CDR1 and CDR2: ENHRY, SYGVKD. The CDR3 bases are TGTGCCATCAGTGAGGAGGGTATCGACAAGAATAACTATGGCTACACCTTC. This encodes CAISEEGIDKNNYGYTF.

The chain links TRBV10-2 to TRBJ1-6; no clear D gene. The CDR3 extends over 14 amino acids. Trimming cost V 7 bases and J 7 bases, with 14 bases left between them. Germline CDR1 and CDR2: WSHSY and SAAADI. CDR3 loop: CASTRQSLNSPLHF. The CDR3, as DNA: TGCGCCAGCACTCGGCAGAGTTTAAATTCACCCCTCCACTTT.

This chain connects TRBV7-9 to TRBJ2-7; D gene ambiguous. The V end was cut by 1 base, the J end by 1 base, with 5 bases between. The germline V gene encodes CDR1 SEHNR and CDR2 FQNEAQ (reference sequence). This CDR3 comprises 13 residues. The CDR3 nucleotides are TGTGCCAGCAGCTTAGGGTTTTCCTACGAGCAGTACTTC. It yields the protein CASSLGFSYEQYF.

The gene calls are TRBV15 and TRBJ1-5; tentatively, D is TRBD1 (5 bases). There are 17 residues in the CDR3. The germline CDR1 and CDR2 sequences are LNHNV and YYDKDF (reference sequence). With 0 bases removed from V and 3 bases from J, the gap between germline ends came to 15 bases. CDR3 protein: CATSRDRMQGTNQPQHF. The CDR3 DNA reads TGTGCCACCAGCAGAGATCGGATGCAGGGAACCAATCAGCCCCAGCATTTT.

The gene calls are TRBV28 and TRBJ1-2; 7 bases fit TRBD1. The junction had 3 bases not matched to a gene; V was cut back by 7 bases and J by 4 bases. The CDR3 contains 12 residues. Germline V CDR1 and CDR2: MDHEN, SYDVKM. CDR3 loop: CASTGGLYGYTF. The CDR3, as DNA: TGTGCCAGCACAGGGGGACTCTATGGCTACACCTTC.

The V gene is TRBV5-6, the J gene TRBJ2-5; D might be TRBD1 or TRBD2, each matching 5 bases. The V end was cut by 3 bases, the J end by 3 bases, with 12 bases between. Germline V CDR1 and CDR2: SGHDT, YYEEEE. CDR3 length equals 14 residues. The CDR3: CASSSGRWEETQYF. The CDR3 bases are TGTGCCAGCAGCTCGGGACGGTGGGAAGAGACCCAGTACTTC.

This clone was observed a few times. The chain couples TRBV29-1 to TRBJ1-1; no reliable D call. The V and J ends lost 2 bases and 7 bases respectively, with 11 bases between them. The germline V gene encodes CDR1 SQVTM and CDR2 ANQGSEA. The CDR3 is 12 residues long. DNA for the CDR3: TGCAGCGTTGAATTGGGCCGGATTGAAGCTTTCTTT. Protein: CSVELGRIEAFF.

J is TRBJ1-2 and V is TRBV6-5; possibly TRBD1 for D (6 bases). The CDR3 has 13 amino acids. Deletions cut 5 bases from V and 7 bases from J, with 14 bases between. Germline lookup yields CDR1 MNHEY and CDR2 SVGAGI. CDR3 DNA sequence: TGTGCCAGCAGTACCGACAGGTGGGGTGGCTACACCTTC. Translation gives CASSTDRWGGYTF.